Below are 26 T cell receptor beta chains sequenced from a single sample in a study of glioma-infiltrating T cells after dendritic cell vaccination. The assay was immunoSEQ multiplex PCR, and TCRdb's table has in-frame clones only and misses some. The data contain just under 85,000 clones, roughly 89% of them seen just once; the ten biggest clones take up roughly 3.1%. The sequencing here drew on blood, taken before dendritic cell vaccination. The receptors were sampled from a human donor with glioblastoma.

This chain connects TRBV19 to TRBJ2-2, with TRBD1 as a possible D gene (5 bases). This CDR3 spans 14 amino acids. Germline V gene lookup returns CDR1 LNHDA and CDR2 SQIVND (reference sequence). The V gene lost 5 bases and the J gene lost 1 base, with 8 bases spanning the gap. CDR3: CASSPDRNTGELFF. The CDR3 region has the DNA TGTGCCAGTAGTCCCGACAGGAACACCGGGGAGCTGTTTTTT.

The DNA for the CDR3 is TGTGCCAGCAGCCGGCAGGGGGACTTCTACGAGCAGTACTTC. It codes for CASSRQGDFYEQYF. The gene calls are TRBV6-1 and TRBJ2-7; D perhaps matches TRBD1 (7 bases). Germline V CDR1 and CDR2: MNHNS, SASEGT. The V gene lost 6 bases and the J gene lost 3 bases, with 15 bases spanning the gap. This CDR3 contains 14 residues.

This chain uses TRBV2 with TRBJ2-7; TRBD2 matches 7 bases. CDR1 and CDR2 from the germline V gene are SNHLY and FYNNEI. J gave up 0 bases and V 3 bases, and 2 bases lay outside the gene matches. The CDR3 is made up of 14 amino acids. The CDR3 coding sequence is TGTGCCAGCAGTGAGGGGGAGGGCTCCTACGAGCAGTACTTC. The encoded protein is CASSEGEGSYEQYF.

CDR3 protein: CASRASGSAGEQFF. DNA for the CDR3: TGTGCCAGCAGAGCTAGCGGGAGTGCGGGTGAGCAGTTCTTC. The rearrangement joins TRBV6-4 to TRBJ2-1; TRBD2 matches at 10 bases. Germline V gene lookup returns CDR1 MRHNA and CDR2 SNTAGT. The CDR3 consists of 14 residues. Trimming removed 6 bases from V and 9 bases from J; junction bases left unmatched: 8.

The rearrangement joins TRBV30 to TRBJ2-2; TRBD2 aligns across 9 bases. V shed 2 bases and J 4 bases; nucleotides not matched to a gene: 5. CDR3 length equals 15 residues. Germline CDR1 GTSNPN, CDR2 SVGIG (reference sequence). CDR3 region: CAWSLTAGGTGELFF. CDR3 sequence (DNA): TGTGCCTGGAGTTTGACAGCGGGAGGCACCGGGGAGCTGTTTTTT. The variable domain in full, with the rest retrieved from reference TRBV30 and TRBJ2-2, is SQTIHQWPATLVQPVGSPLSLECTVEGTSNPNLYWYRQAAGRGLQLLFYSVGIGQISSEVPQNLSASRPQDRQFILSSKKLLLSDSGFYLCAWSLTAGGTGELFFGEGSRLTVL.

The chain joins TRBV7-6 to TRBJ2-3; the match to TRBD1 covers 7 bases. The V segment lost 3 bases and the J segment 0 bases; nucleotides outside the gene matches: 9. The germline CDR1 and CDR2 sequences are SGHVS and FNYEAQ. The CDR3 sequence is 17 residues long. As DNA, the CDR3 is TGTGCCAGCAGCTTCGCCCCAGGACAGGCTAGCACAGATACGCAGTATTTT. Translating gives CASSFAPGQASTDTQYF.

The sample holds a few counts of this clone. The rearrangement joins TRBV19 to TRBJ1-5, with 8 bases aligning to TRBD1. The CDR3 sequence is 15 residues long. The junction had 12 bases not matched to a gene; V was cut back by 8 bases and J by 6 bases. CDR1 LNHDA and CDR2 SQIVND come from the germline V gene (reference sequence). The CDR3 DNA is TGTGCCAGTCAGAGGGACAGGCTGCAGGGTCAGCCCCAGCATTTT. Its protein is CASQRDRLQGQPQHF.

The chain's CDR3 is CASSLRGSSNQPQHF. The CDR3 nucleotides are TGTGCCAGCAGCCTCAGGGGCTCTAGCAATCAGCCCCAGCATTTT. The chain joins TRBV28 to TRBJ1-5, with TRBD1 as a possible D gene (6 bases). Germline CDR1 is MDHEN and CDR2 is SYDVKM. Trimming cost V 6 bases and J 0 bases, with 12 bases left between them. CDR3 length equals 15 residues.

The chain joins TRBV4-1 to TRBJ2-1; 7 bases match TRBD1. This CDR3 has 18 amino acids. Losses at the gene ends were 5 bases for V and 3 bases for J; bases not matched to a gene: 16. CDR1 and CDR2 from the germline V gene are MGHRA and YSYEKL. The CDR3 loop is CASSYPEGGLNLYNEQFF. The CDR3 DNA is TGCGCCAGCAGCTACCCGGAAGGGGGCCTGAACCTCTACAATGAGCAGTTCTTC.

Comments on this clone: The same CDR3 can be traced to other DNA sequences in this sample. The chain links TRBV6-4 to TRBJ1-1, with 7 nucleotides matching TRBD1. Germline V lookup: CDR1 MRHNA, CDR2 SNTAGT. V lost 6 bases to trimming and J lost 0 bases; unmatched junction nucleotides: 4. CDR3 length: 14 amino acids. CDR3 coding DNA: TGTGCCAGCAGGGGGACAGACATGAACACTGAAGCTTTCTTT. It specifies CASRGTDMNTEAFF.

J is TRBJ1-2 and V is TRBV5-1, with D perhaps TRBD1 (5 bases). Germline loops: CDR1 SGHRS, CDR2 YFSETQ. This CDR3 has 13 amino acids. The germline V and J ends were trimmed by 4 bases and 9 bases, with 16 bases remaining between them. This CDR3 reads CASSPAFDSRYTF. In nucleotides, the CDR3 is TGCGCCAGCAGCCCGGCTTTTGACAGCCGCTACACCTTC.

The V call is TRBV11-3, the J call TRBJ2-3, with D possibly being TRBD2 (6 bases). Trimming shortened V by 4 bases and J by 3 bases, and 14 bases separated the two germline ends. CDR3 size: 15 residues. Looked up from germline, CDR1 is SGHNT and CDR2 is YENEEA. This CDR3 is CASSSPTRTTDTQYF. DNA for the CDR3: TGTGCCAGCAGCTCTCCGACTAGGACTACAGATACGCAGTATTTT.

V usage is TRBV7-8 and J usage is TRBJ1-1, with TRBD1 matching 11 bases. Trimming removed 1 base from V and 6 bases from J; junction bases left unmatched: 4. The CDR3 runs to 15 residues. The germline gives CDR1 SGHVS, CDR2 FQNEAQ. The CDR3 DNA is TGTGCCAGCAGCTTAGAGGGACAGGGGGTTTCTGAAGCTTTCTTT. Translation: CASSLEGQGVSEAFF.

The chain employs TRBV6-6 and TRBJ2-3; 13 positions match TRBD2. CDR1 and CDR2 (germline): MNHNY, SVGAGI (reference sequence). The CDR3 runs 16 residues. The J segment lost 4 bases and the V segment lost 6 bases, leaving 7 bases of the junction unmatched. CDR3 residues: CASRTSGRAYSDTQYF. The CDR3 bases are TGTGCCAGCAGAACTAGCGGGAGGGCCTACTCAGATACGCAGTATTTT.

The chain has TRBV5-6 and TRBJ1-2; TRBD1 is a possible D gene (5 bases). This CDR3 has 14 amino acids. Germline V gives CDR1 SGHDT, CDR2 YYEEEE. The ends were cut back, 4 bases at V and 4 bases at J, with 14 bases in the middle. The CDR3 DNA follows: TGTGCCAGCAGCCTCGGGGGAAACCCCTATGGCTACACCTTC. It yields the protein CASSLGGNPYGYTF.

The chain couples TRBV7-9 to TRBJ1-2; TRBD1 agrees at 10 bases. Germline lookup yields CDR1 SEHNR and CDR2 FQNEAQ (reference sequence). V gave up 4 bases and J gave up 8 bases; unmatched junction bases: 13. The CDR3 covers 16 residues. The CDR3 nucleotides read TGTGCCAGCAGCTCGGGTCCGACAGGGGGCGCGGGGGGCTACACCTTC. Its protein is CASSSGPTGGAGGYTF.

The chain combines TRBV19 with TRBJ1-1; the D gene is possibly TRBD1 (5 bases). Germline V gene data show CDR1 as LNHDA and CDR2 as SQIVND (reference sequence). Trimming stripped 5 bases from V and 9 bases from J, with 13 bases between. The CDR3 sequence is 12 residues long. CDR3: CASSAEGRQAFF. CDR3 bases: TGTGCCAGTAGTGCGGAGGGACGTCAAGCTTTCTTT.

This clone was recorded once. CDR3 amino acids: CASRRTGISYEQYF. The CDR3 nucleotides are TGTGCCAGCAGGAGGACAGGGATCTCCTACGAGCAGTACTTC. The genes are TRBV6-5 and TRBJ2-7; TRBD1 aligns across 8 bases. CDR1 MNHEY and CDR2 SVGAGI come from the germline V gene. J gave up 0 bases and V 6 bases, and 4 bases lay outside the gene matches. The CDR3 length is 14 residues.

CDR3 in DNA: TGTGCCAGCAGTTTCTCCCGAGGGTGGAACACTGAAGCTTTCTTT. Protein product: CASSFSRGWNTEAFF. V gene TRBV27 combines with J gene TRBJ1-1; D uncertain. The CDR3 covers 15 residues. Trimming removed 3 bases from V and 1 base from J, with 12 bases in between. CDR1 and CDR2 from the germline V gene are MNHEY and SMNVEV (reference sequence).

The chain has TRBV30 and TRBJ2-1; 11 positions agree with TRBD2. CDR1 and CDR2 from the germline V gene are GTSNPN and SVGIG (reference sequence). Trimming removed 2 bases from V and 9 bases from J; junction bases left unmatched: 9. This CDR3 spans 15 amino acids. The CDR3 loop reads CAWSPLLAGVAEQFF. The CDR3 DNA is TGTGCCTGGAGTCCACTACTAGCGGGGGTTGCTGAGCAGTTCTTC.

The chain uses TRBV30 and TRBJ2-2; 9 bases are shared with TRBD1. Germline values: CDR1 GTSNPN, CDR2 SVGIG (reference sequence). CDR3 length equals 13 residues. The trim removed 7 bases at V and 7 bases at J, leaving 7 bases unmatched. The CDR3: CAYNRGLGGELFF. In nucleotides, the CDR3 is TGTGCCTACAACAGGGGGCTTGGCGGGGAGCTGTTTTTT.

This chain uses TRBV30 with TRBJ2-3, with a weak D call TRBD2 (7 bases). V was pared by 8 bases and J by 4 bases, with 16 bases between. CDR3 size: 13 residues. In germline, CDR1 is GTSNPN, CDR2 SVGIG (reference sequence). The chain's CDR3 is CAGGRENSDTQYF. CDR3 nucleotides: TGTGCCGGGGGGCGGGAGAACTCAGATACGCAGTATTTT.

The chain recombines TRBV5-1 with TRBJ2-1; 12 nucleotides align to TRBD2. The CDR3 covers 19 residues. Losses at the gene ends were 4 bases for V and 4 bases for J; bases not matched to a gene: 15. The germline V gene has CDR1 SGHRS and CDR2 YFSETQ. In DNA, the CDR3 is TGCGCCAGCAGCCAAGGACGGACTAGCGGGAACACGGGGTACAATGAGCAGTTCTTC. Residues: CASSQGRTSGNTGYNEQFF. Using reference TRBV5-1 and TRBJ2-1 for the parts outside the CDR3, the full variable domain is KAGVTQTPRYLIKTRGQQVTLSCSPISGHRSVSWYQQTPGQGLQFLFEYFSETQRNKGNFPGRFSGRQFSNSRSEMNVSTLELGDSALYLCASSQGRTSGNTGYNEQFFGPGTRLTVL.

This rearrangement joins TRBV4-1 to TRBJ2-6; D call uncertain. CDR1 is MGHRA and CDR2 is YSYEKL in the germline V gene. V was clipped by 0 bases and J by 0 bases, with 9 bases between them. This CDR3 has 17 residues. The CDR3, as DNA: TGCGCCAGCAGCCAAGATCGTAAGAGCTCTGGGGCCAACGTCCTGACTTTC. It yields the protein CASSQDRKSSGANVLTF.

This clone appeared a single time. The chain employs TRBV5-1 and TRBJ2-1; 7 bases match TRBD1. CDR3 size: 14 residues. Germline loops: CDR1 SGHRS, CDR2 YFSETQ. Trimming removed 6 bases from V and 4 bases from J; junction bases left unmatched: 7. The CDR3, as DNA: TGCGCCAGCACCTCAGGGGGTGGGTACAATGAGCAGTTCTTC. Amino acid sequence: CASTSGGGYNEQFF.

The J gene is TRBJ2-1, the V gene TRBV7-6; D call uncertain. Germline CDR1 reads SGHVS; CDR2 reads FNYEAQ. Trimming removed 5 bases at V and 4 bases at J, with 12 bases between. The CDR3 is made up of 14 amino acids. Here the CDR3 reads CASSPLLEYNEQFF. The CDR3, as DNA: TGTGCCAGCAGCCCCCTTTTGGAGTACAATGAGCAGTTCTTC.